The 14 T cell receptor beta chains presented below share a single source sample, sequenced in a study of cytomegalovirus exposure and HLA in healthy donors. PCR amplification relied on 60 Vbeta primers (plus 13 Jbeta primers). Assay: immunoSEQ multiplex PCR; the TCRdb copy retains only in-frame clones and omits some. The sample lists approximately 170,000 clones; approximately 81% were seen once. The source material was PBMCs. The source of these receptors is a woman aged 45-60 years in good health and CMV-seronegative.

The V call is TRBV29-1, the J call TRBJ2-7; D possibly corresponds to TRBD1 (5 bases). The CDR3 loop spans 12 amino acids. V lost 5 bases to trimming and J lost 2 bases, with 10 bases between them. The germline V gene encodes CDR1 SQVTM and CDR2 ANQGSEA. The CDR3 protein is CSVKVGPYEQYF. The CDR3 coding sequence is TGCAGCGTTAAAGTGGGGCCCTACGAGCAGTACTTC.

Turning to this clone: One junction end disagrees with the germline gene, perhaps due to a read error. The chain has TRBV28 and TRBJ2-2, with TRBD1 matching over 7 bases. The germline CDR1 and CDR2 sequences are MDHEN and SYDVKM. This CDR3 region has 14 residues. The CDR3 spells CGSVGGRDTGELFF. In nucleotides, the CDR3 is TGTGGCAGCGTAGGGGGCCGAGACACCGGGGAGCTGTTTTTT.

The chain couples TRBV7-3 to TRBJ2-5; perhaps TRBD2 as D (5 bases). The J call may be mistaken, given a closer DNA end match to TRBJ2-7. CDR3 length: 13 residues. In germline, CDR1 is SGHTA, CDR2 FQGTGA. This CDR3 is CASSQSGSSEQYF. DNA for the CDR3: TGTGCCAGCAGCCAATCGGGGTCAAGCGAGCAGTACTTC.

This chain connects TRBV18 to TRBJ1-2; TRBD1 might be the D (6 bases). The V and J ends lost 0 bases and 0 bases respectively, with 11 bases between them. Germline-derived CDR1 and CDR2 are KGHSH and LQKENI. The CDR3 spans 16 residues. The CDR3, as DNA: TGTGCCAGCTCACCACCGGCGAGGACAGCTAACTATGGCTACACCTTC. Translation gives CASSPPARTANYGYTF.

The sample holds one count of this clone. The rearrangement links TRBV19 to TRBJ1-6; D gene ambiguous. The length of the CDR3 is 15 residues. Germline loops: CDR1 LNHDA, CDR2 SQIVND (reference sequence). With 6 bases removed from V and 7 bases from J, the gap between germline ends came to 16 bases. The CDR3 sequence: CASRESGSLNSPLHF. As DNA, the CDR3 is TGTGCCAGTAGAGAGTCGGGTTCGTTGAATTCACCCCTCCACTTT. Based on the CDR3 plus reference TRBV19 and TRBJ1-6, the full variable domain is DGGITQSPKYLFRKEGQNVTLSCEQNLNHDAMYWYRQDPGQGLRLIYYSQIVNDFQKGDIAEGYSVSREKKESFPLTVTSAQKNPTAFYLCASRESGSLNSPLHFGNGTRLTVT.

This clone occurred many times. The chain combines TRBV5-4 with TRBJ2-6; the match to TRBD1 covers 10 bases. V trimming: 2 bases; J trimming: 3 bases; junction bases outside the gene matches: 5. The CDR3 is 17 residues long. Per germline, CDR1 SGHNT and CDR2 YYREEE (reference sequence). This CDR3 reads CASSFSWTGGGANVLTF. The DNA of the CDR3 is TGTGCCAGCAGCTTCTCCTGGACAGGGGGTGGGGCCAACGTCCTGACTTTC.

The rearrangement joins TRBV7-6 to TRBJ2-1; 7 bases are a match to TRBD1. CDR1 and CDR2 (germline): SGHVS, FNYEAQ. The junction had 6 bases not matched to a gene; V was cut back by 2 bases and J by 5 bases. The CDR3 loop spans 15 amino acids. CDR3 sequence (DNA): TGTGCCAGCAGCTTATCCGGACAGGCTAACAATGAGCAGTTCTTC. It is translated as CASSLSGQANNEQFF.

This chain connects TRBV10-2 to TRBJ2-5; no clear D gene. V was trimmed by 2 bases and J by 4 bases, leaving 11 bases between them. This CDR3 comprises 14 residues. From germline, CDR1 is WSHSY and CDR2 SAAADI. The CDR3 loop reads CASSEEVKRETQYF. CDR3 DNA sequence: TGCGCCAGCAGTGAGGAGGTCAAAAGAGAGACCCAGTACTTC.

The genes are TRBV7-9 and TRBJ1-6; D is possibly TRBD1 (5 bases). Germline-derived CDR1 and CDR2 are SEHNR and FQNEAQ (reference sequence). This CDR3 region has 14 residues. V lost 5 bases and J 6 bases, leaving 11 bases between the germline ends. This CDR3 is CASSPTGGNSPLHF. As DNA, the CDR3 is TGTGCCAGCAGCCCCACCGGGGGTAATTCACCCCTCCACTTT.

CDR3 loop: CASSLERGKNTIYF. The CDR3 nucleotides read TGCGCCAGCAGCTTGGAGAGGGGGAAAAACACCATATATTTT. The rearrangement links TRBV5-1 to TRBJ1-3, with a tentative D call TRBD1 (6 bases). The germline gives CDR1 SGHRS, CDR2 YFSETQ. V lost 0 bases and J 6 bases, leaving 10 bases between the germline ends. The CDR3 length is 14 residues.

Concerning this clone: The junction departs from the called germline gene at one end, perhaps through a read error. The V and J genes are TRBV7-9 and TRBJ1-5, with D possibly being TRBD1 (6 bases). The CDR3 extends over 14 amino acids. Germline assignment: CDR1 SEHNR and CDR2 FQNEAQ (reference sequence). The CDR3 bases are TGTTCCAGCACCCCGAGGGGGGGTAGTCAGCCCCAGCATTTT. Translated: CSSTPRGGSQPQHF.

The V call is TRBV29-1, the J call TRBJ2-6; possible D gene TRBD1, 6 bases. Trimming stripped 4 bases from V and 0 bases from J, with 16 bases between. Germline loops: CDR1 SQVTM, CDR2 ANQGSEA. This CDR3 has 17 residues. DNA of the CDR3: TGCAGCGTTGTCGGGCAGGGGACCCCCTCTGGGGCCAACGTCCTGACTTTC. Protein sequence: CSVVGQGTPSGANVLTF.

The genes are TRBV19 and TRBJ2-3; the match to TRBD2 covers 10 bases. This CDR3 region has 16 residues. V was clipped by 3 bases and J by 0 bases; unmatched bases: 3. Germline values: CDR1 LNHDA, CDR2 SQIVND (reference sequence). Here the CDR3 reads CASSIIAGGSTDTQYF. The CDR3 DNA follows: TGTGCCAGTAGTATTATAGCGGGAGGTAGCACAGATACGCAGTATTTT.

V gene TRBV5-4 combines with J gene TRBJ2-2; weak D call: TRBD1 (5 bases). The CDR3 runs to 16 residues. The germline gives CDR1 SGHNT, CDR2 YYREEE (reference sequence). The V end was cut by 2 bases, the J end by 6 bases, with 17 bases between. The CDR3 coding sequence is TGTGCCAGCAGCTTAGGCACCACAGGTTACGCCGGGGAGCTGTTTTTT. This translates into CASSLGTTGYAGELFF.